The 5 T cell receptor beta chains reported below all come from one sample, sequenced in a study of shared clonotypes between healthy human individuals. Sequencing used immunoSEQ multiplex PCR; TCRdb keeps in-frame clones, though not all of them. The data show just over 95,000 clones, with around two thirds seen just once and roughly 40% held by the top ten. The sequencing sample was made of memory CD8+ T cells sorted from blood. The subset is: CD45RO+ cells pooled with CCR7-negative TemRA cells. Receptors originate from a man under 40 in good health.

This clone was seen a handful of times. This chain connects TRBV5-4 to TRBJ1-5; the match to TRBD1 covers 7 bases. CDR1 and CDR2 from the germline V gene are SGHNT and YYREEE (reference sequence). The CDR3 runs to 18 residues. The V segment lost 5 bases and the J segment 0 bases; nucleotides outside the gene matches: 14. The CDR3 sequence: CASSKFGTVSHSNQPQHF. The CDR3 nucleotides read TGTGCCAGCAGTAAATTCGGGACAGTTTCCCATAGCAATCAGCCCCAGCATTTT.

This clone was seen only once. V usage is TRBV2 and J usage is TRBJ2-1; possible D gene TRBD2, 6 bases. Germline loops: CDR1 SNHLY, CDR2 FYNNEI. Trimming cost V 7 bases and J 6 bases, with 13 bases left between them. CDR3 length: 13 residues. DNA for the CDR3: TGTGCCAGCAACGGGGGTTATGGCAATGAGCAGTTCTTC. It encodes CASNGGYGNEQFF.

The rearrangement links TRBV9 to TRBJ2-7; D tentatively reads TRBD1 or TRBD2 (6 bases each). The CDR3 extends over 13 amino acids. CDR1 is SGDLS, CDR2 YYNGEE, per germline. Trimming shortened V by 9 bases and J by 2 bases, and 15 bases separated the two germline ends. DNA for the CDR3: TGTGCCATCAAGGGGGGCGGCACCTACGAGCAGTACTTC. It codes for CAIKGGGTYEQYF.

This clone showed up many times. The CDR3 DNA sequence: TGTGCCAGCACCGGGGGGCAGACCCCCTACGAGCAGTACTTC. It codes for CASTGGQTPYEQYF. This sequence joins TRBV28 and TRBJ2-7, with D maybe TRBD2 (7 bases). Trimming took off 7 bases at V and 2 bases at J, with 15 bases between the two ends. The germline V gene encodes CDR1 MDHEN and CDR2 SYDVKM. The CDR3 is made up of 14 amino acids.

This clone showed up just once. The rearrangement links TRBV29-1 to TRBJ2-7; 9 positions agree with TRBD1. The V and J ends lost 6 bases and 5 bases, in that order; junction bases with no gene match: 5. CDR1 and CDR2 (germline): SQVTM, ANQGSEA. The CDR3 is 12 amino acids. In DNA, the CDR3 is TGCAGCGTGGGGACAGGGATACACGAGCAGTACTTC. Translating it yields CSVGTGIHEQYF.